This T cell receptor beta chain came from a study of OX40 agonist ivuxolimab in advanced cancers. Turning to the overall study: The costimulatory receptor OX40 (CD134) was targeted by ivuxolimab, a fully human IgG2 agonistic monoclonal antibody. Intravenous ivuxolimab was administered to patients every 2 weeks at six dose levels: 0.01, 0.1, 0.3, 1.5, 3 and 10 mg/kg. Among the approximately 54 dose-escalation patients, some 19 had hepatocellular carcinoma, some 15 melanoma, 9 renal cell carcinoma and 9 head and neck cancer. A male proportion of roughly 85% and a mean age of approximately 58 years, ranging from roughly 23 to 90, were recorded for the dose-escalation cohort. Prior anti-PD-1, anti-PD-L1 or anti-CTLA-4 therapy was permitted, and checkpoint inhibitors had been received by roughly 42% of dose-escalation patients. Partial responses were achieved by three dose-escalation patients, of whom one had hepatocellular carcinoma and two had cutaneous melanoma. Peripheral TCRbeta sequencing was intended to test whether TCR sequence diversity was altered and clonal T-cell expansion was caused by ivuxolimab. The paper reports the monotherapy dose-escalation portion (N ≈ 50 patients) of the phase I ivuxolimab trial.

The cysteine opens and the phenylalanine closes a CDR3 of 16 amino acids. Only CDR3 DNA is held: 48 bases, read in frame from base 1. V and J are trimmed by 1 base and 9 bases, and the gene matches miss 12 bases of the junction. CDR1 and CDR2 (MGHRA, YSYEKL) derive from the germline V gene. Worth noting for this clone: This receptor's antigen is unknown. Per-nucleotide qualities are absent, and no much larger clonotype sits a single base away.

Patients with a history of autoimmune disease or receiving systemic immunosuppression were excluded from the trial. Peripheral blood for TCR sequencing was drawn from every dose cohort at baseline, at cycle 4 day 1 and at cycle 7 day 1. Samples came from an open-label, multicenter, first-in-human phase I dose-escalation trial of ivuxolimab. Adults with locally advanced or metastatic melanoma, renal cell carcinoma, hepatocellular carcinoma or head and neck squamous cell carcinoma were enrolled in the trial. Before TCR sequencing, CD4+ and CD8+ T cells were separately sorted from peripheral blood. Genomic DNA was isolated from the sorted cells so that the TCRbeta CDR3 region could be sequenced. The immunoSEQ Assay was used for sequencing of TCRbeta CDR3 regions. TCRdb retrieved this table from immuneACCESS and kept in-frame rearrangements only. Not all clones are present; in checked studies, unresolved V genes account for under half, and no reason is known for the remainder. The sample yields roughly 90,000 clones; more than 70% were counted once. The top ten clonotypes cover approximately 0.2% of the sample.

Overall study outcomes, separate from this receptor: Clonal expansion of both CD4+ and CD8+ blood T cells was observed from baseline to week 6 at doses 0.1 to 3.0 mg/kg. Low levels of normalized T-cell clonal expansion were also shown by some nonresponding patients. Antigen specificity was not determined for the clonally expanded peripheral T cells. After ivuxolimab, expanded clones were on average more numerous among CD8+ T cells than among CD4+ T cells. Partial responders in the 0.1-3.0 mg/kg groups had among the lowest normalized peripheral clonal expansion, especially among CD8+ T cells.

The receptor was derived from an adult with an advanced solid tumor such as melanoma, head and neck, liver or kidney cancer. The sequencing used CD4+ or CD8+ T cells sorted from blood, collected in a trial of the OX40 agonist ivuxolimab. The chain is made from TRBV4-1 and TRBJ2-1, with 7 bases aligning to TRBD2. The nucleotide sequence reads as follows: TGCGCCAGCAGCCAAGGGTGGGGGGGTGTTATCAGTGAGCAGTTCTTC. Translated, it gives CASSQGWGGVISEQFF.